The 27 T cell receptor beta chains listed next were all sequenced from one sample in a study of T cells after yellow fever vaccination. One entry per CDR3 protein, called by TCRdb with MiXCR from the 5' RACE reads. The table shows about 400,000 distinct CDR3 sequences, with 6.2% occurring only once. The source material was PBMCs, sampled 5 days after the yellow fever booster vaccination. The receptors originated from a man in his thirties or forties who received the YFV17D yellow fever vaccine.

About this clonotype itself: This may come from a read error, since a much larger clone is one base off. This chain links TRBV12-3 or TRBV12-4 with TRBJ2-1, with a weak D call TRBD2 (6 bases). This CDR3 comprises 18 residues. CDR3 nucleotide sequence: TGTACCAGCAGTTTTCTTGGTCACGGGAGAAGCTCCTACAATGAGCAGTTCTTC. Protein product: CTSSFLGHGRSSYNEQFF.

This clonotype was recorded many times. This chain connects TRBV7-2 to TRBJ2-1, with TRBD2 matching 8 bases. V shed 4 bases and J 6 bases; nucleotides not matched to a gene: 8. Germline assignment: CDR1 SGHTA and CDR2 FQGNSA. The CDR3 is 15 amino acids. Here the CDR3 DNA reads TGTGCCAGCAGCTCAACTAGCGGAAGAGGCAATGAGCAGTTCTTC. Amino acids: CASSSTSGRGNEQFF. Based on the CDR3 plus reference TRBV7-2 and TRBJ2-1, the full variable domain is GAGVSQSPSNKVTEKGKDVELRCDPISGHTALYWYRQSLGQGLEFLIYFQGNSAPDKSGLPSDRFSAERTGGSVSTLTIQRTQQEDSAVYLCASSSTSGRGNEQFFGPGTRLTVL.

The chain employs TRBV24-1 and TRBJ2-7; 7 nucleotides line up with TRBD2. V lost 0 bases to trimming and J lost 6 bases; unmatched junction nucleotides: 10. Looked up from germline, CDR1 is KGHDR and CDR2 is SFDVKD. CDR3 length: 16 amino acids. The CDR3 DNA reads TGTGCCACCAGTGATTTGCGGTATGGGAGGGCCGCCGAGCAGTACTTC. Its protein product is CATSDLRYGRAAEQYF.

This clonotype has a handful of counts. The chain has TRBV7-2 and TRBJ2-7; TRBD2 might be the D (5 bases). V was trimmed by 0 bases and J by 6 bases, leaving 9 bases between them. The germline gives CDR1 SGHTA, CDR2 FQGNSA. The CDR3 totals 13 residues. CDR3 loop: CASSLAGVSEQYF. In DNA form, the CDR3 reads TGTGCCAGCAGCTTAGCGGGAGTCAGCGAGCAGTACTTC.

This clonotype was seen repeatedly, ten times or more. This chain links TRBV7-2 with TRBJ2-5, with D possibly called TRBD1 or TRBD2 (5 bases each). Per the germline V gene, CDR1 is SGHTA and CDR2 is FQGNSA. This CDR3 is 15 amino acids long. V was cut by 1 base and J by 0 bases, with 9 bases left in between. Here the CDR3 reads CASSLGGSYQETQYF. The CDR3 bases are TGTGCCAGCAGCTTAGGGGGGTCGTACCAAGAGACCCAGTACTTC.

The chain couples TRBV12-3 or TRBV12-4 to TRBJ2-1; a weak D match, TRBD1 (6 bases). V lost 9 bases and J lost 7, with 13 bases in between. The CDR3 has 12 amino acids. For the CDR3, the DNA is TGTGCCAGTCTCAGGGGTAGGAATGAGCAGTTCTTC. Protein: CASLRGRNEQFF.

This clonotype was seen many times. The J gene is TRBJ2-2, the V gene TRBV5-1; 7 nucleotides agree with TRBD1. The V gene's germline CDR1 is SGHRS and CDR2 YFSETQ. This CDR3 has 15 residues. The trim removed 4 bases at V and 4 bases at J, leaving 7 bases unmatched. The CDR3 region has the DNA TGCGCCAGCAGCCCCCAGACAGGGATCACCGGGGAGCTGTTTTTT. Translation: CASSPQTGITGELFF. Full variable domain (remainder filled in from reference TRBV5-1 and TRBJ2-2): KAGVTQTPRYLIKTRGQQVTLSCSPISGHRSVSWYQQTPGQGLQFLFEYFSETQRNKGNFPGRFSGRQFSNSRSEMNVSTLELGDSALYLCASSPQTGITGELFFGEGSRLTVL.

This clonotype was detected a few times. The chain recombines TRBV20-1 with TRBJ2-3; perhaps D is TRBD1 or TRBD2 (5 bases each). V was cut by 0 bases and J by 2 bases, with 15 bases left in between. Per the germline V gene, CDR1 is DFQATT and CDR2 is SNEGSKA (reference sequence). The CDR3 runs 16 residues. CDR3 DNA sequence: TGCAGTGCTAGAGATCGAACTGGGGACCACACAGATACGCAGTATTTT. This sequence encodes CSARDRTGDHTDTQYF.

The sample holds many counts of this clonotype. The chain uses TRBV21-1 and TRBJ2-5; TRBD1, as called in the table, went unchecked against the DNA. TRBV21-1 is noted as a pseudogene. The CDR3 consists of 16 residues. As DNA, the CDR3 is TGTGCCAGCAGCAAGGGGCGGACAGGGTACCAAGAGACCCAGTACTTC. This sequence encodes CASSKGRTGYQETQYF.

This clonotype came up many times. V is TRBV28 and J is TRBJ1-3; D is perhaps TRBD1 (6 bases). Trimming pared 5 bases from V and 4 bases from J, leaving 9 bases between. This CDR3 contains 13 residues. CDR1 MDHEN and CDR2 SYDVKM come from the germline V gene. CDR3 in DNA: TGTGCCAGCAGTCCCGGGACAGGAAACACCATATATTTT. Amino acids: CASSPGTGNTIYF.

CDR3 in DNA: TGTGCCAGCAGCGTAGGGGGGGGTCAGCCCCAGCATTTT. Its protein product is CASSVGGGQPQHF. The genes are TRBV9 and TRBJ1-5; D perhaps matches TRBD1 (5 bases). V shed 0 bases and J shed 6 bases, with 7 bases lying between them. This CDR3 is 13 amino acids long. Looked up from germline, CDR1 is SGDLS and CDR2 is YYNGEE.

This clonotype was seen a few times. The junction departs from germline at one end; a sequencing error may be responsible. The V and J genes are TRBV20-1 and TRBJ2-3, with D tentatively TRBD2 (5 bases). Germline CDR1 reads DFQATT; CDR2 reads SNEGSKA (reference sequence). This CDR3 contains 16 residues. CDR3 sequence: CCARDNRGWGTDTQYF. The CDR3 nucleotides are TGCTGTGCTAGAGATAATCGAGGGTGGGGCACAGATACGCAGTATTTT.

In its sample, this clonotype was seen many times. The chain couples TRBV15 to TRBJ2-5; tentatively, D is TRBD1 (5 bases). Trimming cost V 3 bases and J 2 bases, with 7 bases left between them. Per the germline V gene, CDR1 is LNHNV and CDR2 is YYDKDF (reference sequence). The CDR3 spans 13 residues. The CDR3 region is CATSRTEQETQYF. CDR3 DNA sequence: TGTGCCACCAGCAGGACAGAACAAGAGACCCAGTACTTC.

V gene TRBV5-6 combines with J gene TRBJ2-5; tentatively, D is TRBD2 (6 bases). Looked up from germline, CDR1 is SGHDT and CDR2 is YYEEEE. The V end was cut by 4 bases, the J end by 0 bases, with 25 bases between. The CDR3 totals 19 residues. Here the CDR3 reads CASSPEWPLAELNQETQYF. Here the CDR3 DNA reads TGTGCCAGCAGCCCCGAATGGCCGTTAGCGGAGCTCAACCAAGAGACCCAGTACTTC. Filled out from reference TRBV5-6 and TRBJ2-5, the complete variable domain reads DAGVTQSPTHLIKTRGQQVTLRCSPKSGHDTVSWYQQALGQGPQFIFQYYEEEERQRGNFPDRFSGHQFPNYSSELNVNALLLGDSALYLCASSPEWPLAELNQETQYFGPGTRLLVL.

This clonotype was observed a few times. The rearrangement uses TRBV11-2 and TRBJ2-7, with 8 bases matching TRBD1. CDR1 and CDR2 from the germline V gene are SGHAT and FQNNGV. With V trimmed by 0 bases and J by 6 bases, 7 bases remained unmatched. This CDR3 is built from 15 residues. The CDR3 reads CASSLDRTGRSEQYF. CDR3 DNA sequence: TGTGCCAGCAGCTTAGATCGGACAGGGCGGTCCGAGCAGTACTTC.

This clonotype has more than one count but fewer than ten. This chain links TRBV5-1 with TRBJ2-7; a possible D gene is TRBD1 (6 bases). The germline V and J ends were trimmed by 2 bases and 0 bases, with 18 bases remaining between them. This CDR3 is 17 amino acids long. CDR1 and CDR2 from the germline V gene are SGHRS and YFSETQ. The CDR3 region has the DNA TGCGCCAGCAGCTTTTATCCAGGGGCGTCGAGCTCCTACGAGCAGTACTTC. Its protein is CASSFYPGASSSYEQYF. Together with reference TRBV5-1 and TRBJ2-7, the CDR3 gives the full variable domain: KAGVTQTPRYLIKTRGQQVTLSCSPISGHRSVSWYQQTPGQGLQFLFEYFSETQRNKGNFPGRFSGRQFSNSRSEMNVSTLELGDSALYLCASSFYPGASSSYEQYFGPGTRLTVT.

This chain connects TRBV7-9 to TRBJ1-1; D might be TRBD1 (5 bases). V was shortened by 5 bases and J by 7 bases, with 14 bases between the two germline ends. CDR1 is SEHNR and CDR2 is FQNEAQ in the germline V gene (reference sequence). The CDR3 contains 13 residues. This CDR3 reads CASSPGRTGEAFF. The CDR3 DNA reads TGTGCCAGCAGCCCGGGACGGACGGGTGAAGCTTTCTTT. Variable domain in full (rest from reference TRBV7-9 and TRBJ1-1): DTGVSQNPRHKITKRGQNVTFRCDPISEHNRLYWYRQTLGQGPEFLTYFQNEAQLEKSRLLSDRFSAERPKGSFSTLEIQRTEQGDSAMYLCASSPGRTGEAFFGQGTRLTVV.

This clonotype was counted at least ten times. V gene TRBV10-3 combines with J gene TRBJ2-1; D gene uncertain. Per germline, CDR1 ENHRY and CDR2 SYGVKD. The CDR3 runs 11 residues. The V gene lost 10 bases and the J gene lost 7 bases, with 11 bases spanning the gap. The CDR3 region has the DNA TGTGCCACGGATCAGGAGAATGAGCAGTTCTTC. Translating it yields CATDQENEQFF.

This clonotype was detected ten times or more. CDR3 nucleotide sequence: TGTGCCAGCAGTTCTAGCGGGAGGGCCGGTTTTGGTGAGCAGTTCTTC. Its translation: CASSSSGRAGFGEQFF. The chain combines TRBV12-3 or TRBV12-4 with TRBJ2-1, with 12 bases that match TRBD2. This CDR3 comprises 16 residues. J was trimmed by 9 bases and V by 4 bases; bases with no gene match: 10.

There are a few counts of this clonotype. This chain joins TRBV2 and TRBJ2-3; D perhaps matches TRBD1 (6 bases). Germline CDR1 is SNHLY and CDR2 is FYNNEI. CDR3 length: 15 amino acids. Trimming shortened V by 3 bases and J by 0 bases, and 10 bases separated the two germline ends. The CDR3 nucleotides are TGTGCCAGCAGTGAGGCAGGGACAAGCACAGATACGCAGTATTTT. This gives the protein CASSEAGTSTDTQYF.

This clonotype has ten or more counts. The chain is built from TRBV29-1 and TRBJ2-3, with 7 bases matching TRBD2. The CDR3 is 10 amino acids. J lost 8 bases, V lost 5 bases, and 1 base had no gene match. The V gene's germline CDR1 is SQVTM and CDR2 ANQGSEA. The CDR3 DNA is TGCAGCGTTACGGGGGGTACGCAGTATTTT. It yields the protein CSVTGGTQYF.

This clonotype has a handful of counts. This chain's CDR3 is CAWSSGTGNIQYF. The DNA of the CDR3 is TGTGCCTGGAGTTCCGGGACCGGGAACATTCAGTACTTC. This chain uses TRBV30 with TRBJ2-4; D may be TRBD1 or TRBD2 (5 bases each). The CDR3 is made up of 13 amino acids. V was pared by 2 bases and J by 7 bases, with 12 bases between. Germline values: CDR1 GTSNPN, CDR2 SVGIG (reference sequence).

Regarding this clonotype: This may stem from a read error, because a much larger clone lies one nucleotide away. The chain joins TRBV2 to TRBJ2-2; 7 nucleotides line up with TRBD2. Germline assignment: CDR1 SNHLY and CDR2 FYNNEI. This CDR3 region has 14 residues. CDR3 sequence: CASSLVLASGELSF. DNA of the CDR3: TGTGCCAGCAGTTTGGTACTAGCGAGCGGGGAGCTGTCTTTT.

The chain carries TRBV29-1 and TRBJ2-7; D is possibly TRBD1 (7 bases). This CDR3 region has 13 residues. Germline values: CDR1 SQVTM, CDR2 ANQGSEA. V lost 3 bases, J lost 3 bases, and 12 bases lay in between. As DNA, the CDR3 is TGCAGCGTTGATTCAGGGGGAGGCTACGAGCAGTACTTC. Translated: CSVDSGGGYEQYF.

This clonotype was observed at least ten times. The chain employs TRBV5-1 and TRBJ1-2; D is possibly TRBD1 (6 bases). This CDR3 spans 14 amino acids. V was shortened by 4 bases and J by 2 bases, with 12 bases between the two germline ends. Germline V lookup: CDR1 SGHRS, CDR2 YFSETQ. CDR3 in amino acids: CASSAQGGNYGYTF. CDR3 coding DNA: TGCGCCAGCAGCGCTCAAGGGGGAAACTATGGCTACACCTTC.

This clonotype was seen at least ten times. V gene TRBV5-1 combines with J gene TRBJ2-4; 9 bases map to TRBD2. J gave up 5 bases and V 2 bases, and 2 bases lay outside the gene matches. From germline, CDR1 is SGHRS and CDR2 YFSETQ. CDR3 size: 14 residues. This CDR3 reads CASSFSGSENIQYF. The CDR3 nucleotides are TGCGCCAGCAGCTTTAGCGGGAGTGAAAACATTCAGTACTTC.

In this sample, this clonotype turned up many times. In DNA form, the CDR3 reads TGTGCCAGCAAGGGACAGAACACTGAAGCTTTCTTT. Amino acid sequence: CASKGQNTEAFF. This chain links TRBV6-6 with TRBJ1-1; D possibly corresponds to TRBD1 (6 bases). Germline V gene lookup returns CDR1 MNHNY and CDR2 SVGAGI (reference sequence). V lost 7 bases, J lost 1 base, and 7 bases lay in between. This CDR3 contains 12 residues.